This TCR beta chain emerged from a study of blood T cell repertoires in COVID-19. Assay: immunoSEQ multiplex PCR; the TCRdb copy retains only in-frame clones and omits some. The table shows around 78,000 clones, with 82% occurring only once. The CDR3 loop spans 14 amino acids. Germline V gives CDR1 SGHNT, CDR2 YYREEE (reference sequence). V was trimmed by 2 bases and J by 4 bases, leaving 13 bases between them. This sequence originates from a human donor in a cohort sampled during active COVID-19. What was sequenced was peripheral blood. The V gene is TRBV5-4, the J gene TRBJ2-7, with a possible D match to TRBD1 (5 bases). Here the CDR3 reads CASSFQGMGYEQYF. CDR3 in DNA: TGTGCCAGCAGCTTTCAGGGCATGGGGTACGAGCAGTACTTC.